The 19 T cell receptor beta chains given below trace back to one sample, sequenced in a study of vaccination effects on CD4 cells after COVID-19 (dated 2022 in TCRdb). Receptor libraries were prepared by the immunoSEQ multiplex PCR assay. TCRdb holds this immuneACCESS table with in-frame rearrangements only. Some clones are missing; in checked studies, unresolved V genes explain under half, and the rest has no known cause. This sample has about 69,000 clones in its table, and over 70% of those were observed once. The biggest ten clones account for less than 2% of the sample. For these TCRs, the target antigens are not known. The ViraFEST assay stimulated PBMC with viral peptide pools and then used TCR sequencing to identify antigen-specific CD4+ T cell clonotypes by expansion. After around ten days of culture, CD4+ T cells were isolated with the EasySep CD4+ T cell isolation kit. Participants received two doses of either the BNT162b2 or the mRNA-1273 mRNA SARS-CoV-2 vaccine.

The sample here was CD4+ T cells from PBMCs cultured with HCoV-229E spike peptides, taken after COVID-19 vaccination. Read against the paper, the sample's cell subset or site label means: HCoV-229E spike overlapping peptide pool stimulation. These receptors came from a human donor who received a COVID-19 vaccine.

The table lists this clone with a few counts. This chain joins TRBV7-2 and TRBJ1-1; D ambiguous. Per the germline V gene, CDR1 is SGHTA and CDR2 is FQGNSA. Trimming left V 2 bases short and J 1 base short, with 8 bases between. This CDR3 has 14 residues. The CDR3 nucleotides are TGTGCCAGCAGCTTATTGGGCGGGAACACTGAAGCTTTCTTT. Its protein product is CASSLLGGNTEAFF.

This clone has only one observation. The rearrangement uses TRBV5-1 and TRBJ2-5, with D hard to call. Germline CDR1 and CDR2: SGHRS and YFSETQ. Trimming shortened V by 1 base and J by 3 bases, and 10 bases separated the two germline ends. This CDR3 has 14 residues. The CDR3 loop reads CASSLLGTEETQYF. The DNA of the CDR3 is TGCGCCAGCAGCTTGTTGGGCACCGAAGAGACCCAGTACTTC.

This clone has more than one count but fewer than ten. The chain combines TRBV10-3 with TRBJ2-2; 7 bases line up with TRBD1. With V trimmed by 10 bases and J by 0 bases, 14 bases remained unmatched. CDR3 size: 17 residues. Germline V gene sequence: CDR1 ENHRY, CDR2 SYGVKD. CDR3 sequence (DNA): TGTGCCACATACGGGCGAGGGACAGACGCGAACACCGGGGAGCTGTTTTTT. Encoded protein: CATYGRGTDANTGELFF.

The J gene is TRBJ1-3, the V gene TRBV10-1; D gene unclear. This CDR3 contains 12 residues. Germline CDR1 WNHNN, CDR2 SYGVQD (reference sequence). Trimming took off 10 bases at V and 3 bases at J, with 10 bases between the two ends. The CDR3 reads CATTGGGNTIYF. The DNA for the CDR3 is TGCGCCACAACCGGAGGTGGAAACACCATATATTTT.

This chain links TRBV28 with TRBJ1-2; D is perhaps TRBD1 (5 bases). The V end was cut by 6 bases, the J end by 2 bases, with 10 bases between. This CDR3 comprises 13 residues. Germline CDR1 is MDHEN and CDR2 is SYDVKM. The CDR3 bases are TGTGCCAGCAGCCGCGACAGCAACTATGGCTACACCTTC. Amino acids: CASSRDSNYGYTF.

This chain joins TRBV5-1 and TRBJ2-5; 14 bases match TRBD2. V was pared by 5 bases and J by 8 bases, with 11 bases of the junction left unmatched. CDR1 and CDR2 (germline): SGHRS, YFSETQ. CDR3 length equals 16 residues. The CDR3 region has the DNA TGCGCCAGCAGTCAGACTAGCGGGGGGGCTTTTTCAACCCAGTACTTC. Translated: CASSQTSGGAFSTQYF.

This chain's CDR3 is CASSGNYEQYV. CDR3 sequence (DNA): TGTGCCAGCAGTGGGAACTACGAGCAGTACGTC. The chain carries TRBV6-2 or TRBV6-3 and TRBJ2-7; D not resolved. Trimming took 5 bases from V and 3 from J, leaving 5 bases between them. The V gene's germline CDR1 is MNHEY and CDR2 SVGEGT. This CDR3 has 11 residues.

CDR3 residues: CASSIGQGNQPQHF. The CDR3 DNA is TGTGCCAGTAGTATAGGGCAGGGGAATCAGCCCCAGCATTTT. The chain couples TRBV19 to TRBJ1-5; possible D gene TRBD1, 6 bases. V dropped 1 base and J dropped 4 bases, with 8 bases sitting between them. Germline values: CDR1 LNHDA, CDR2 SQIVND (reference sequence). CDR3 length equals 14 residues. Supplemented by reference TRBV19 and TRBJ1-5, the full variable domain reads DGGITQSPKYLFRKEGQNVTLSCEQNLNHDAMYWYRQDPGQGLRLIYYSQIVNDFQKGDIAEGYSVSREKKESFPLTVTSAQKNPTAFYLCASSIGQGNQPQHFGDGTRLSIL.

The V gene is TRBV14, the J gene TRBJ2-7; D is perhaps TRBD1 (6 bases). Germline CDR1 SGHDN, CDR2 FVKESK. Trimming cost V 4 bases and J 4 bases, with 20 bases left between them. The CDR3 is 16 residues long. CDR3 nucleotides: TGTGCCAGCAGCCCATTCGCCGGGACAAAGAATTACGAGCAGTACGTC. Protein: CASSPFAGTKNYEQYV.

The V and J genes are TRBV5-6 and TRBJ2-7; no reliable D call. V was pared by 0 bases and J by 7 bases, with 8 bases between. The CDR3 runs 12 residues. The germline V gene has CDR1 SGHDT and CDR2 YYEEEE. The CDR3 reads CASSLVGWEQYV. The CDR3 DNA is TGTGCCAGCAGCTTGGTAGGCTGGGAGCAGTACGTC.

The rearrangement uses TRBV18 and TRBJ2-2; 13 bases are a match to TRBD2. The CDR3 is 17 residues long. Germline V gives CDR1 KGHSH, CDR2 LQKENI. The J segment lost 4 bases and the V segment lost 3 bases, leaving 5 bases of the junction unmatched. The CDR3 loop reads CASSPFGLAGVTGELFF. For the CDR3, the DNA is TGTGCCAGCTCACCCTTTGGACTAGCGGGGGTCACCGGGGAGCTGTTTTTT.

The chain joins TRBV18 to TRBJ2-6; D possibly corresponds to TRBD2 (5 bases). Trimming removed 5 bases from V and 1 base from J, with 9 bases in between. Germline loops: CDR1 KGHSH, CDR2 LQKENI. This CDR3 spans 15 amino acids. The CDR3 spells CASSTSESGANVLTF. DNA of the CDR3: TGTGCCAGCTCAACTAGTGAGTCTGGGGCCAACGTCCTGACTTTC.

V gene TRBV11-2 combines with J gene TRBJ1-1, with TRBD1 matching over 7 bases. CDR1 SGHAT and CDR2 FQNNGV come from the germline V gene. The CDR3 has 11 residues. Trimming cost V 5 bases and J 10 bases; bases outside gene matches: 4. The CDR3 DNA reads TGTGCCAGCAGCCCAAGGACAGGAGCTTTCTTT. It yields the protein CASSPRTGAFF.

The chain carries TRBV7-8 and TRBJ1-6; D is unclear. Between the trimmed V and J ends, which lost 4 bases and 0 bases, there was a span of 10 bases. Germline CDR1 reads SGHVS; CDR2 reads FQNEAQ. The CDR3 is 16 amino acids. CDR3 in DNA: TGTGCCAGCAGCTCCATGGCGCCCTCCTATAATTCACCCCTCCACTTT. Its protein product is CASSSMAPSYNSPLHF.

This chain joins TRBV12-3 or TRBV12-4 and TRBJ1-1; a weak D match, TRBD1 (6 bases). This CDR3 has 13 amino acids. V lost 6 bases, J lost 4 bases, and 12 bases lay in between. Written as DNA, the CDR3 is TGTGCCAGCAGCCCTTCAGGGGCCACTGAAGCTTTCTTT. Encoded protein: CASSPSGATEAFF.

This chain uses TRBV5-1 with TRBJ2-7, with TRBD1 identical over 8 bases. The CDR3 runs to 14 residues. After removal of 3 bases from V and 2 bases from J, the junction contained 4 bases not matched to a gene. From germline, CDR1 is SGHRS and CDR2 YFSETQ. This CDR3 is CASSSGTGAYEQYV. Here the CDR3 DNA reads TGCGCCAGCAGCTCCGGGACAGGTGCCTACGAGCAGTACGTC.

The sample holds a few counts of this clone. The chain links TRBV6-6 to TRBJ1-1; weak D call: TRBD1 (5 bases). Germline V gene lookup returns CDR1 MNHNY and CDR2 SVGAGI (reference sequence). The CDR3 is 16 amino acids. V lost 7 bases to trimming and J lost 0 bases, with 18 bases between them. CDR3: CASTRKGTGMNTEAFF. Here the CDR3 DNA reads TGTGCCAGCACCAGAAAAGGGACGGGAATGAACACTGAAGCTTTCTTT.

The V call is TRBV25-1, the J call TRBJ1-2, with 9 bases matching TRBD1. The germline gives CDR1 MGHDK, CDR2 SYGVNS. The CDR3 consists of 14 residues. V was pared by 1 base and J by 6 bases, with 3 bases of the junction left unmatched. DNA for the CDR3: TGTGCCAGCAGTGAATCAACAGGGGGCCATGGCTACACCTTC. As protein: CASSESTGGHGYTF.

This chain connects TRBV5-1 to TRBJ1-1; D unclear. V dropped 4 bases and J dropped 1 base, with 11 bases sitting between them. From germline, CDR1 is SGHRS and CDR2 YFSETQ. The CDR3 has 14 amino acids. Here the CDR3 reads CASSVLSPNTEAFF. In DNA form, the CDR3 reads TGCGCCAGCAGCGTTCTGTCCCCGAACACTGAAGCTTTCTTT.